This T cell receptor (beta chain) appears in the sequencing data of a study of T-cell memory formation after mild COVID-19. A single record per CDR3 protein comes from TCRdb applying MiXCR to the 5' RACE reads. The sample comprises 380,000 or so distinct CDR3 sequences, about 15% of which are singletons, and roughly a fifth rests with the top ten. Between the trimmed V and J ends, which lost 2 bases and 2 bases, there was a span of 10 bases. Germline values: CDR1 SEHNR, CDR2 FQNEAQ (reference sequence). CDR3 length: 15 residues. Study-wide results and limits: CD4/CD8 balance held among clones contracting day 15 to 85, and later expanders leaned CD4+.

With regard to this clonotype: What it binds is not known.

The chain uses TRBV7-9 and TRBJ2-1; the D is unclear. The sequencing sample was made of PBMCs or a T cell subset sorted from them (not recorded which). The clonotype was recovered from a man between 18 and 29 years old who had mild COVID-19 (a few samples of this study predate the infection). Cell type and time point are not known. CDR3 coding DNA: TGTGCCAGCAGCTTATCTGGCGTGCCCTACAATGAGCAGTTCTTC. This gives the protein CASSLSGVPYNEQFF.